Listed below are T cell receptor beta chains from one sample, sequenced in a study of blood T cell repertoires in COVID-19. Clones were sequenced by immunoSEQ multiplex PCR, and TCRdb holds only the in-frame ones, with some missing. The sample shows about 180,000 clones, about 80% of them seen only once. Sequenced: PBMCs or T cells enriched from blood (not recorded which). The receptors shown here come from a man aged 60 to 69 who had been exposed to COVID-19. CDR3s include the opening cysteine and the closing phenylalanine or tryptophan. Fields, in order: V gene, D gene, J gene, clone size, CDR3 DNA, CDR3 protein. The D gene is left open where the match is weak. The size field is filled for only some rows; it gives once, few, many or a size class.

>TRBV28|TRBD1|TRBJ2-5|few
TGTGCCAGCAGTTTCTCGGACAGGGGGCAGGAGACCCAGTACTTC
CASSFSDRGQETQYF
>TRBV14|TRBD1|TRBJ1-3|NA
TGTGCCAGCAGCCAAGGACAGGGGAAGTTCGGTGTGGGCACCATATATTTT
CASSQGQGKFGVGTIYF
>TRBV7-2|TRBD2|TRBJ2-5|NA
TGTGCCAGCAGCTTAGCCAGGGCGGGAGTAGGGGAGACCCAGTACTTC
CASSLARAGVGETQYF
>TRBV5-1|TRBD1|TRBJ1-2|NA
TGCGCCAGCAGCTTAGTAGGGGACAGCTATGGCTACACCTTC
CASSLVGDSYGYTF
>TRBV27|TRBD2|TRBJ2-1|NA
TGTGCCAGCAGTTCCATGACTAGCGGGAGGGCTGCCTACAATGAGCAGTTCTTC
CASSSMTSGRAAYNEQFF
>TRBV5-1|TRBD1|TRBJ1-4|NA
TGCGCCAGCAGCTTGGGATTCGGGACAGGGAGTAATGAAAAACTGTTTTTT
CASSLGFGTGSNEKLFF
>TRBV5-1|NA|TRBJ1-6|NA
TGCGCCAGCAGCTTGGGACAGTATAATTCACCCCTCCACTTT
CASSLGQYNSPLHF
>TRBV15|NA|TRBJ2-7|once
TGTGCCACCAGCAAGGACATTGGACCCTACGAGCAGTACTTC
CATSKDIGPYEQYF
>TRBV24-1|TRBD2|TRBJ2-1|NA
TGTGCCACCAGTGATCCGAAGCGGGAGGGCCCCTACAATGAGCAGTTCTTC
CATSDPKREGPYNEQFF
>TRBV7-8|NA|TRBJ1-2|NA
TGTGCCAGCAGTGACAAGGCCAATGGCTACACCTTC
CASSDKANGYTF
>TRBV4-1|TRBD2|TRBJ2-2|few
TGCGCCAGCAGCCCATGGACTAGCGGGACCACCGGGGAGCTGTTTTTT
CASSPWTSGTTGELFF
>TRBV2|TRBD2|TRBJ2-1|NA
TGTGCCAGCAGTGATAGAGCGGGAGGTCGTGGCAATGAGCAGTTCTTC
CASSDRAGGRGNEQFF
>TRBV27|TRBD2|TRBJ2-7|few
TGTGCCAGCAGTTCCCAGACTAGCGGGAGTCGATGGGACTACGAGCAGTACTTC
CASSSQTSGSRWDYEQYF
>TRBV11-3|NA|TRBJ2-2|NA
TGTGCCAGCAGCTTAGGTTCTCCCGGGGAGCTGTTTTTT
CASSLGSPGELFF
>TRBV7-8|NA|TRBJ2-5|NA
TGTGCCAGCAGCTTAGCACCTCGTGGACAGTCGACCCAGTACTTC
CASSLAPRGQSTQYF
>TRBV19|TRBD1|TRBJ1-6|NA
TGTGCCAGTAGTTCCCGGGACAGCTTCAATTCACCCCTCCACTTT
CASSSRDSFNSPLHF
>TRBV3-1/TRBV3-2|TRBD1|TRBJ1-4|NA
TGTGCCAGCAGCCAAAACACAGGGGAGAATGAAAAACTGTTTTTT
CASSQNTGENEKLFF
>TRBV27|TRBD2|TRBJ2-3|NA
TGTGCCAGCAGTCCGACTAGCGGGGCTAGCACAGATACGCAGTATTTT
CASSPTSGASTDTQYF
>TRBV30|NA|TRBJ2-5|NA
TGTGCCTGGAGTTCCCTCCAAGAGACCCAGTACTTC
CAWSSLQETQYF
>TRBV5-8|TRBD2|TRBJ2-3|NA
TGTGCCAGCTTAGCGGGAGACTTGACAGATACGCAGTATTTT
CASLAGDLTDTQYF
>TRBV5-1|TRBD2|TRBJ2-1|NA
TGCGCCAGCAGCTTATTTGTGGCGGGAGAACGCAATGAGCAGTTCTTC
CASSLFVAGERNEQFF
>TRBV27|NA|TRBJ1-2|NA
TGTGCCAGCAGTTTGGCAGGCTATGGCTACACCTTC
CASSLAGYGYTF
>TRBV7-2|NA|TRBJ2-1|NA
TGTGCCAGCAGCCACCAGGGGGGTGAGCAGTTCTTC
CASSHQGGEQFF
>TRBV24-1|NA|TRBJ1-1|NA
TGTGCCACCAGTGATACCCGGGTGGGCACTGAAGCTTTCTTT
CATSDTRVGTEAFF
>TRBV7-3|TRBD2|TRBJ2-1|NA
TGTGCCAGCAGCTCCTATAGCGGGGCGAACAATGAGCAGTTCTTC
CASSSYSGANNEQFF
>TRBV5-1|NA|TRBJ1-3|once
TGCGCCAGCAGCTTGATTACGGGGACTGGAAACACCATATATTTT
CASSLITGTGNTIYF
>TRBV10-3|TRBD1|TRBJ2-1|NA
TGTGCCATCAGTGTTCGGGACAGGGGTCCACTAGCAGCGAGCTCCTACAATGAGCAGTTCTTC
CAISVRDRGPLAASSYNEQFF
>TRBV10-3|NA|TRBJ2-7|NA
TGTGCCATCAGCCGGGACATCAATAAGCAGTACTTC
CAISRDINKQYF
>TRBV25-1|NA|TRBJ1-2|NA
TGTGCCAGCAGTGCTAGGACAGTCCCATATGGCTACACCTTC
CASSARTVPYGYTF
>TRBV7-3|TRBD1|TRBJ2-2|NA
TGTGCCAGCAGCACTCCGGGACAGGGGGCCGCCGGGGAGCTGTTTTTT
CASSTPGQGAAGELFF
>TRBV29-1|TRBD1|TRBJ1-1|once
TGCAGCGTGGTAGGCAGTTTGGGACAGGGGGCTAGGTTCACTGAAGCTTTCTTT
CSVVGSLGQGARFTEAFF
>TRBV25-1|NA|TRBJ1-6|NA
TGTGCCAGCCGATACACCGGGATTAATTCACCCCTCCACTTT
CASRYTGINSPLHF
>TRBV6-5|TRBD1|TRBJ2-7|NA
TGTGCCAGCAGTTTTCCGATCGGGACAGGTTCCTACGAGCAGTACTTC
CASSFPIGTGSYEQYF
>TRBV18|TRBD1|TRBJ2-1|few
TGTGCCAGCTCACCACGACAGGGGGGGGACAATGAGCAGTTCTTC
CASSPRQGGDNEQFF
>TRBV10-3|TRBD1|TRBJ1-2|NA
TGTGCCATTTCTGTGCAAAGGGACAGGTCTAACTATGGCTACACCTTC
CAISVQRDRSNYGYTF
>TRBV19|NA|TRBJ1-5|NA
TGTGCCAGTACCCCCTTCCGGGACATTGACAGCAATCAGCCCCAGCATTTT
CASTPFRDIDSNQPQHF
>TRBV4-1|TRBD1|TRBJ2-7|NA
TGCGCCAGCAGCTCCGGACAGGGGTACGAGCAGTACTTC
CASSSGQGYEQYF
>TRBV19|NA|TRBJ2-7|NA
TGTGCCAGTATGGGGACATCAGCCCACGAGCAGTACTTC
CASMGTSAHEQYF
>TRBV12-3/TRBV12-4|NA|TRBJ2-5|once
TGTGCCAGCAGTTCGGAGGCCCGGGAGACCCAGTACTTC
CASSSEARETQYF
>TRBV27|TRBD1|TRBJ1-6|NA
TGTGCCAGCAGCCCCAGGGGGTCGGGGCCCTATAATTCACCCCTCCACTTT
CASSPRGSGPYNSPLHF
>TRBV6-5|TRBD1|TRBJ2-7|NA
TGTGCCAGCAGGAAGGACAGGGTCCACGAGCAGTACTTC
CASRKDRVHEQYF
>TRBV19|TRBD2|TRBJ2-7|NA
TGTGCCAGTAGTAAACGGGAGGACTACGAGCAGTACTTC
CASSKREDYEQYF
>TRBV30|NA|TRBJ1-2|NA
TGTGCCTGGAGTTTTGTAATAGGGGCCGGGGGGTATGGCTACACCTTC
CAWSFVIGAGGYGYTF
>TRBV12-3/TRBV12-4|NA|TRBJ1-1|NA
TGTGCCAGCAGTTTACAGGCGTACACTGAAGCTTTCTTT
CASSLQAYTEAFF
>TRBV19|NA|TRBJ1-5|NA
TGTGCCAGTAGTCCATACCCGGGAGATAATCAACCCCAGCATTTT
CASSPYPGDNQPQHF
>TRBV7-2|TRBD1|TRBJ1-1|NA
TGTGCCAGCAGCCCTAGACAGGGTCCTTTAGCTGAAGCTTTCTTT
CASSPRQGPLAEAFF
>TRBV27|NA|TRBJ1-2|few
TGTGCCAGCAGTTCGGGGACACCGCGTTTAGGAGGCTACACCTTC
CASSSGTPRLGGYTF
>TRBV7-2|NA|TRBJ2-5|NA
TGTGCCAGCAGCTTGGGGGCCGTAGAGACCCAGTACTTC
CASSLGAVETQYF
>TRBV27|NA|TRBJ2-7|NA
TGTGCCAGCAGTTTAACTAGCTACCACGAGCAGTACTTC
CASSLTSYHEQYF
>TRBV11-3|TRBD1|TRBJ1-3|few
TGTGCCAGCAGCCCCGGACAGGGCCCTGGCAACACCATATATTTT
CASSPGQGPGNTIYF
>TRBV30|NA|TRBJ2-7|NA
TGTGCCTGGAGTGTACAGGCTCCCCCCTACGAGCAGTACTTC
CAWSVQAPPYEQYF
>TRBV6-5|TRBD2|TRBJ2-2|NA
TGTGCCAGCGGACTAGCGGGCGCAAACACCGGGGAGCTGTTTTTT
CASGLAGANTGELFF
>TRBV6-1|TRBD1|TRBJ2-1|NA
TGTGCCAGCAGTGAAGCCTGGACAGGGGGGGAGGAGCAGTTCTTC
CASSEAWTGGEEQFF